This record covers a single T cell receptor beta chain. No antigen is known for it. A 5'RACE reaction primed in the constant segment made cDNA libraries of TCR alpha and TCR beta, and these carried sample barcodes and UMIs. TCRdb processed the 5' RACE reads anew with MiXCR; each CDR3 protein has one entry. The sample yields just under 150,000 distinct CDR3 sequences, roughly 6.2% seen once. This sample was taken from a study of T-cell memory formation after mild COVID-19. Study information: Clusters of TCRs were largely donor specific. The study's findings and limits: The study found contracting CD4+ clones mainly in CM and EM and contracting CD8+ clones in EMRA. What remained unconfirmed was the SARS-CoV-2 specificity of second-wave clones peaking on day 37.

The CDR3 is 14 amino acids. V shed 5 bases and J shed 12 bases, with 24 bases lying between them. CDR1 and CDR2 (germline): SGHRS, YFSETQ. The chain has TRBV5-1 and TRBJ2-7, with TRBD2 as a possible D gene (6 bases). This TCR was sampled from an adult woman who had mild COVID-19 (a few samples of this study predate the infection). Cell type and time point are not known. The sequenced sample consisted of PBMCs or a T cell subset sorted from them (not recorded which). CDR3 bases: TGCGCCAGCAGGCCTTTGGGCGGCGGGACCTCAGGGTACTTC. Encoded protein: CASRPLGGGTSGYF.